Sequencing of this T cell receptor (beta chain) was carried out in a study of identical twins (dated by TCRdb to the mid-2010s). Concerning the study at large: TCR alpha and beta repertoires from monozygotic twins, unrelated adults of various ages and cord blood were deep-sequenced to test whether fetal clonotypes persist. Replicate twin experiments were performed at different times using different library preparation protocols to rule out contamination.

Findings and caveats that apply to the study as a whole: Invariant T cells such as MAIT and iNKT could partly confound zero-insertion analyses, although diverse VJ usage argued against such confounding for most clonotypes. Compared with coincidental sharing between unrelated individuals, out-of-frame TCR alpha sequences shared between twins had an excess of sequences with low generation probability. In monozygotic twins, recombination models systematically underestimated out-of-frame TCR alpha sharing, but the models matched the sharing seen between unrelated individuals. Fewer insertions were carried by abundant cord blood beta clonotypes; a weaker similar trend was observed in young adult naive repertoires, while no such trend was observed in memory repertoires. Because the same donors could not be followed over many years, conclusions were based on cross-sectional statistical analysis. The excess sharing between twins in beta out-of-frame sequences was weaker because fewer shared sequences reduced the signal-to-noise ratio.

Taken from the germline V gene, the CDR1 and CDR2 loops are MDHEN and SYDVKM. The CDR3 runs 13 amino acids, cysteine and phenylalanine included. Only the CDR3 region is kept as DNA, spanning 39 bases read in frame from base 1. Trimming takes 4 bases off V and 7 bases off J; junction bases not matched to a gene: 6. The library relied on 5' RACE. The instrument given in TCRdb is Illumina HiSeq 2000. Template switching introduced a universal primer binding site; the final cDNA contained a unique molecular identifier, enabling accurate counting of TCR cDNA molecules. First-strand cDNA for TCR alpha and beta chains was synthesized from specific primers in the conserved constant-segment region. To control for contamination, each cDNA library was double barcoded with a SMART-Mk sample barcode plus Illumina barcodes. Two successive PCR steps introduced TruSeq adapter sequences along with Illumina sample barcodes. Sequencing of the TCR alpha and beta cDNA libraries was done on the Illumina HiSeq platform using custom primers. Under the source paper's analysis protocol: Unique molecular identifiers were extracted from raw reads with MiGEC, and CDR3 positions were determined with MiXCR. Recombination models were inferred per individual with the repgenHMM and IGoR tools using an EM algorithm. The analysis of shared clonotypes was done with the tcR package in R, with sharing normalized by the product of cloneset sizes. To study raw recombination free of thymic and clonal selection effects, out-of-frame nonproductive sequences were analyzed. TCRdb reworked the public reads: Q25 trimming with fastp, MiXCR clone assembly, productive beta chains retained. Records with the same CDR3 protein are collapsed into one entry carrying the most frequent genes and DNA. TCRdb's processing, not the authors' own work, is the source of the V and J calls. The sample table contains around 1.7 million distinct CDR3 sequences; only one count was recorded for roughly a third of them. Over 0.25% of the sample is in the top ten clones.

Every donor in the study was a healthy Caucasian. Regarding this clonotype: Which antigen it targets is not known. Qualities for individual bases were not recorded, and no much larger clone is one base off.

The sample comprised cord blood. The chain is assembled from TRBV28 and TRBJ2-7; TRBD2 aligns with 8 central bases. This clonotype originated in a newborn girl in good health. The CDR3 in this case is CASSSSGSNEQYF. The DNA sequence is as follows: TGTGCCAGCAGTTCCAGCGGGAGTAATGAGCAGTACTTC.